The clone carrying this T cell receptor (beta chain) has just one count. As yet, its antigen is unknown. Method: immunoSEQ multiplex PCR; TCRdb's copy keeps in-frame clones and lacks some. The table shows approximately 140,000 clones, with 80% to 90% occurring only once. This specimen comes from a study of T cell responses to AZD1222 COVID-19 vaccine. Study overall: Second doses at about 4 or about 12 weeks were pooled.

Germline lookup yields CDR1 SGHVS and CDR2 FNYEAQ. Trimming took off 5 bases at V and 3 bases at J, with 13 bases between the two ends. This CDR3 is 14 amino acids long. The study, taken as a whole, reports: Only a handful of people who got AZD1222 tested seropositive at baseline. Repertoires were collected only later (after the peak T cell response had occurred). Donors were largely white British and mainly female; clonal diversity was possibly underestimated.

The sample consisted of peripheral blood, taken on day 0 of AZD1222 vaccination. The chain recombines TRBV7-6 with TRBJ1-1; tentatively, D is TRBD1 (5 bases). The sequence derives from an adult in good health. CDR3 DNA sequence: TGTGCCAGCAGCCGGCAGGGAGGGGACACTGAAGCTTTCTTT. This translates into CASSRQGGDTEAFF.